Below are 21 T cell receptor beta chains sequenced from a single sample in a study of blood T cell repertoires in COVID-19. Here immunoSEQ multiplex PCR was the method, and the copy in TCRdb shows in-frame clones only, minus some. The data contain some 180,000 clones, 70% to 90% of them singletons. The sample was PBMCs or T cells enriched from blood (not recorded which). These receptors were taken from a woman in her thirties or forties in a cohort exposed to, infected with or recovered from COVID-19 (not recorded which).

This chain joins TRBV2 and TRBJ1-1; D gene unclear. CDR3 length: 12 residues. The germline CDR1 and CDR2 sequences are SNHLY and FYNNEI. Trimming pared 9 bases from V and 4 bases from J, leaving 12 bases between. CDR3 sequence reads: CASKGGSTEAFF. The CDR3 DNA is TGTGCCAGTAAGGGAGGGAGCACTGAAGCTTTCTTT.

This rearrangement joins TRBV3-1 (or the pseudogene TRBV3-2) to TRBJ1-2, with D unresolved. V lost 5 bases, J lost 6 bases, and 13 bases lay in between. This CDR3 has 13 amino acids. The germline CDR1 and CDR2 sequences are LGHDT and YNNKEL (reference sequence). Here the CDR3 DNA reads TGTGCCAGCAGCTCAGAGCTGAGGGATGGCTACACCTTC. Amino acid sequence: CASSSELRDGYTF.

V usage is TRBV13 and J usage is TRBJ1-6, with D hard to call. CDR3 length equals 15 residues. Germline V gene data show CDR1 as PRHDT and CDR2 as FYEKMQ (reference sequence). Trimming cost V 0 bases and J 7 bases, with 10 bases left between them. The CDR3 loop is CASSLGLNNNSPLHF. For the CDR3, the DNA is TGTGCCAGCAGCTTAGGCTTAAACAACAATTCACCCCTCCACTTT.

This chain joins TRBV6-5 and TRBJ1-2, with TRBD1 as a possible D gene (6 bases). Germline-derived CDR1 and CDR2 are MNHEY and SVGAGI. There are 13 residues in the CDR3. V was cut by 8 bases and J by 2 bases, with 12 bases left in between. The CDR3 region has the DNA TGTGCCAGCGCCGGGAGGGGGAACTATGGCTACACCTTC. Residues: CASAGRGNYGYTF.

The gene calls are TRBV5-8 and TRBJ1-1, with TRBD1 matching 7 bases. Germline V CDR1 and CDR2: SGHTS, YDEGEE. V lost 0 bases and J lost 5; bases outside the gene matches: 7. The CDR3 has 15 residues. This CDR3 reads CASSLATGPGTEAFF. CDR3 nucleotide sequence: TGTGCCAGCAGCTTGGCGACAGGGCCGGGTACTGAAGCTTTCTTT.

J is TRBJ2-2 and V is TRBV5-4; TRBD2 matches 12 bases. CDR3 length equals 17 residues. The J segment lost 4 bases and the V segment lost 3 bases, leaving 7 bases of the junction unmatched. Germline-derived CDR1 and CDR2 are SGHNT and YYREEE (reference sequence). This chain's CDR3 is CASSSLPSGRATGELFF. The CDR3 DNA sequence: TGTGCCAGCAGCTCCTTACCTAGCGGGAGGGCCACCGGGGAGCTGTTTTTT.

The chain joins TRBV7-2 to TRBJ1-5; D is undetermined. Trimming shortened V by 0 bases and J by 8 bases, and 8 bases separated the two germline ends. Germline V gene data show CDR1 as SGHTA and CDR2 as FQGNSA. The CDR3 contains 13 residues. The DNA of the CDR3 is TGTGCCAGCAGCTTAGCACAGTGGGAGCCCCAGCATTTT. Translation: CASSLAQWEPQHF.

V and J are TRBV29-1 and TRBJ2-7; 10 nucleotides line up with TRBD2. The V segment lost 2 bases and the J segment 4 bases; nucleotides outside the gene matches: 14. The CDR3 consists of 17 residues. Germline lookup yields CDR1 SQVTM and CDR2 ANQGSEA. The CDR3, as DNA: TGCAGCGTTGAAATGGCTAGCGGGAGTCGGTACCCATACGAGCAGTACTTC. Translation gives CSVEMASGSRYPYEQYF.

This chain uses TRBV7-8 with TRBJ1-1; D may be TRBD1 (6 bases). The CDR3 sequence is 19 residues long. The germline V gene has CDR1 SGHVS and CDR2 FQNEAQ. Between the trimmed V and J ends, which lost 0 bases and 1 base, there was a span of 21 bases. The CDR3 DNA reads TGTGCCAGCAGCTTAGCAGGCGTTGAGGCAGGGGCTGGGAACACTGAAGCTTTCTTT. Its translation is CASSLAGVEAGAGNTEAFF.

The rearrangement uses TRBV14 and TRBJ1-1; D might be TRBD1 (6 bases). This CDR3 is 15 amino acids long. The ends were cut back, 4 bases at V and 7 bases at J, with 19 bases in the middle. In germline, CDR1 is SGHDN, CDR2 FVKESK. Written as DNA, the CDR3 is TGTGCCAGCAGCCCCGGGGAGCAGGGGTACAATGAAGCTTTCTTT. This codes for CASSPGEQGYNEAFF.

The CDR3 sequence: CASSLGLAGDSYNEQFF. DNA of the CDR3: TGTGCCAGCAGCTTAGGACTAGCGGGGGATTCCTACAATGAGCAGTTCTTC. This chain uses TRBV7-6 with TRBJ2-1; TRBD2 matches at 12 bases. V shed 1 base, J shed 1 base, and the junction held 2 bases outside the gene matches. The germline gives CDR1 SGHVS, CDR2 FNYEAQ. The CDR3 length is 17 residues.

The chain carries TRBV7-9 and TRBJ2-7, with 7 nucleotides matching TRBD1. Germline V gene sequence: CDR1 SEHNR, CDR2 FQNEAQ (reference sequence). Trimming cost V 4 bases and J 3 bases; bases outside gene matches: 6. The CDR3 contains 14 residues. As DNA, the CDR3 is TGTGCCAGCAGCTCGAACAGGGGACACTACGAGCAGTACTTC. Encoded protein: CASSSNRGHYEQYF. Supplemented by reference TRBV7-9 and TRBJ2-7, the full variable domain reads DTGVSQNPRHKITKRGQNVTFRCDPISEHNRLYWYRQTLGQGPEFLTYFQNEAQLEKSRLLSDRFSAERPKGSFSTLEIQRTEQGDSAMYLCASSSNRGHYEQYFGPGTRLTVT.

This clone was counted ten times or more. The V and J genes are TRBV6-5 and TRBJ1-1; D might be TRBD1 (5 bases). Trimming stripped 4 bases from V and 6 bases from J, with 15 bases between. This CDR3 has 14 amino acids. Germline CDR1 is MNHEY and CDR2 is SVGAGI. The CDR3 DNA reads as TGTGCCAGCAGTTTCGGGACGGGGGGGGCTGAAGCTTTCTTT. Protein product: CASSFGTGGAEAFF.

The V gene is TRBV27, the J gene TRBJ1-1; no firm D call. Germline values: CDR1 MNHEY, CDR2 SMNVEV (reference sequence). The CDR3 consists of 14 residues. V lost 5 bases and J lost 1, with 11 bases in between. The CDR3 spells CASSPFYGNTEAFF. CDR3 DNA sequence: TGTGCCAGCAGTCCTTTCTACGGGAACACTGAAGCTTTCTTT.

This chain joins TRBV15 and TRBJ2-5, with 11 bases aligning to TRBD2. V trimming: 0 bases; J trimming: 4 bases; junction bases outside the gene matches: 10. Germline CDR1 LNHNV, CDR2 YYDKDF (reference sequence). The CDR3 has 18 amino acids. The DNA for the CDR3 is TGTGCCACCAGCAGAGATACGTGGCTAGCGGGAGGACCAGAGACCCAGTACTTC. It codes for CATSRDTWLAGGPETQYF.

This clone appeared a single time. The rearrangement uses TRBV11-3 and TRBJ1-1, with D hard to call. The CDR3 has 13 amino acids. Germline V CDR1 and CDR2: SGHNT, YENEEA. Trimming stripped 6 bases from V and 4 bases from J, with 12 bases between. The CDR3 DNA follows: TGTGCCAGCAGAGGTTCCGAGGGCACTGAAGCTTTCTTT. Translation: CASRGSEGTEAFF.

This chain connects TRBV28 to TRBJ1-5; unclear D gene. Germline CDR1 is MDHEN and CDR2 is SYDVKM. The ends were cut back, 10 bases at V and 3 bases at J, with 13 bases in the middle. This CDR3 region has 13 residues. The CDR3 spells CANSGGFNQPQHF. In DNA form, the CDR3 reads TGTGCCAACTCGGGAGGATTCAATCAGCCCCAGCATTTT. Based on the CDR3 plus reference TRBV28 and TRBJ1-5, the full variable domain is DVKVTQSSRYLVKRTGEKVFLECVQDMDHENMFWYRQDPGLGLRLIYFSYDVKMKEKGDIPEGYSVSREKKERFSLILESASTNQTSMYLCANSGGFNQPQHFGDGTRLSIL.

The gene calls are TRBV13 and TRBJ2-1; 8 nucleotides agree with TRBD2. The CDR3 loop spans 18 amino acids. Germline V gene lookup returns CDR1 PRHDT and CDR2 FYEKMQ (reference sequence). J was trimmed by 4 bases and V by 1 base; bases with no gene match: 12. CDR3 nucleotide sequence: TGTGCCAGCAGCTTAGCGTCTAGCGGGTACCAAAGGTACAATGAGCAGTTCTTC. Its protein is CASSLASSGYQRYNEQFF.

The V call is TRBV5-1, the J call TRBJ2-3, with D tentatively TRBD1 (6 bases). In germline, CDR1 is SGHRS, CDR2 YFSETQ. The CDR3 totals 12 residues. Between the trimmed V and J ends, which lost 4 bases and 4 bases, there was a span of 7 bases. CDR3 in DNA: TGCGCCAGCAGCCAGGGGCCAGATACGCAGTATTTT. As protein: CASSQGPDTQYF.

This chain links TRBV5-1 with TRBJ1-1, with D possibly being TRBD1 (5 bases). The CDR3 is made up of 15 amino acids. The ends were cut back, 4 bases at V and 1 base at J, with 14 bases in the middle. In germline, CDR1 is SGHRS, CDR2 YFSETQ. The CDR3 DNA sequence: TGCGCCAGCAGCCAACAGGCGCCTAGGAACACTGAAGCTTTCTTT. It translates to CASSQQAPRNTEAFF.

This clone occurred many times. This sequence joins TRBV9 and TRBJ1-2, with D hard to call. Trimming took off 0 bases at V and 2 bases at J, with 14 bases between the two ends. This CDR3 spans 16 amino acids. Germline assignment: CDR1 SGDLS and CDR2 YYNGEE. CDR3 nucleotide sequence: TGTGCCAGCAGCGTAGGCGTCCGGGTCCCGAACTATGGCTACACCTTC. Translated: CASSVGVRVPNYGYTF.